A selection of T cell receptor beta chains follows, all from one sample in a study of T cells after yellow fever vaccination. TCRdb used MiXCR to reprocess the 5' RACE reads, holding one entry per CDR3 protein. The sample yields 350,000 to 450,000 distinct CDR3 sequences, 18% seen once. The sequencing here drew on PBMCs, taken before the yellow fever booster vaccination. Every receptor here comes from a man in his late teens or twenties who received the YFV17D yellow fever vaccine. CDR3s include the opening cysteine and the closing phenylalanine or tryptophan. A D gene is named only where the DNA matches it firmly. Clone size is given for some rows only: seen once, a few or many times, or a class if the clone is expanded.

J gene | clone size | D gene | CDR3 length | V gene | CDR3 DNA | CDR3 protein
TRBJ2-7 | . | . | 15 | TRBV13 | TGTGCCAGCAGCTTACTCGGGGGTTCCTACGGGGAGCAGTACTTC | CASSLLGGSYGEQYF
TRBJ1-1 | . | . | 14 | TRBV20-1 | TGCAGTGCCCCCGTAGAGGGGATGAACACTGAAGCTTTCTTT | CSAPVEGMNTEAFF
TRBJ2-1 | . | . | 13 | TRBV7-2 | TGTGCCAGCAGCCTCGCAGAGCGCCATGAGCAGTTCTTC | CASSLAERHEQFF
TRBJ2-5 | few | . | 14 | TRBV4-2 | TGTGCCAGCAGCCAAGCCGGGAGTAGAGAGACCCAGTACTTC | CASSQAGSRETQYF
TRBJ1-2 | few | . | 13 | TRBV6-6 | TGTGCCAGCAGTTATAAAGGGTCCGATGGCTACACCTTC | CASSYKGSDGYTF
TRBJ2-5 | . | TRBD2 | 15 | TRBV2 | TGTGCCAGCAGTGCGGCTAGCGGGGGGGAAGAGACCCAGTACTTC | CASSAASGGEETQYF
TRBJ2-5 | many | TRBD2 | 13 | TRBV5-1 | TGCGCCAGCAGTTATAGCGGGGGAGAGACCCAGTACTTC | CASSYSGGETQYF
TRBJ1-2 | . | TRBD1 | 17 | TRBV24-1 | TGTGCCACCAGTGCCCACGAGGGGGACAGTTATAACTATGGCTACACCTTC | CATSAHEGDSYNYGYTF
TRBJ2-5 | many | TRBD2 | 14 | TRBV6-6 | TGTGCCAGCAGCCCAGCGGGGGGGCAAGAGACCCAGTACTTC | CASSPAGGQETQYF
TRBJ1-5 | . | . | 16 | TRBV2 | TGTGCCAGCAGTTACAGGGTCCGGGTCAAAAATCAGCCCCAGCATTTT | CASSYRVRVKNQPQHF
TRBJ1-1 | . | . | 15 | TRBV5-1 | TGCGCCAGCAGCTTGGGTCGTGACACCAACACTGAAGCTTTCTTT | CASSLGRDTNTEAFF
TRBJ2-5 | . | TRBD2 | 16 | TRBV18 | TGTGCCAGCTCACCTCTGGGGACTAGCGGACAAGAGACCCAGTACTTC | CASSPLGTSGQETQYF
TRBJ1-4 | . | . | 16 | TRBV4-3 | TGCGCCAGCAGCCAAGATGGAACAGTAACTAATGAAAAACTGTTTTTT | CASSQDGTVTNEKLFF
TRBJ1-2 | many | . | 15 | TRBV12-3/TRBV12-4 | TGTGCCAGCAGCCGTGGCGCCTATGGTTTCTATGGCTACACCTTC | CASSRGAYGFYGYTF
TRBJ2-5 | . | . | 13 | TRBV12-3/TRBV12-4 | TGTGCCAGCACCACCGCAGGGCGGGAGACCCAGTACTTC | CASTTAGRETQYF
TRBJ1-1 | few | . | 16 | TRBV4-3 | TGCGCCAGCAGCCAAGAGTGGGGCAGGGGTTACACTGAAGCTTTCTTT | CASSQEWGRGYTEAFF
TRBJ2-4 | . | . | 13 | TRBV20-1 | TGCAGTGCTAAGGGACGGAGCGTAAACATTCAGTACTTC | CSAKGRSVNIQYF
TRBJ1-2 | . | . | 11 | TRBV29-1 | TGCAGCGTTGGGGCTTCCTATGGCTACACCTTC | CSVGASYGYTF
TRBJ2-1 | . | . | 15 | TRBV29-1 | TGCAGCGGAGAAGGGTTGGGCGGGCTCTACAATGAGCAGTTCTTC | CSGEGLGGLYNEQFF
TRBJ2-1 | . | . | 15 | TRBV10-3 | TGTGCCATCAGTGACCCGGGACGGAACTCCAATGAGCAGTTCTTC | CAISDPGRNSNEQFF
TRBJ2-1 | few | . | 17 | TRBV12-5 | TGTGCTAGTGGTTTGGCCCAGTGGAGGGGCGATAGTAATGAGCAGTTCTTC | CASGLAQWRGDSNEQFF
TRBJ2-4 | . | . | 15 | TRBV7-9 | TGTGCCAGCAGCCCCCGCGAACGTGGGGGAAACATTCAGTACTTC | CASSPRERGGNIQYF
TRBJ1-5 | . | . | 13 | TRBV20-1 | TGCAGTGCCGCTCGAGGTAGCAATCAGCCCCAGCATTTT | CSAARGSNQPQHF
TRBJ2-2 | few | . | 16 | TRBV7-2 | TGTGCCAGCAGCTCCGGAATCCCGGCCGCCGCCGGGGAGCTGTTTTTT | CASSSGIPAAAGELFF